These 7 T cell receptor beta chains came from one sample sequenced in a study of blood T cell repertoires in COVID-19. Assay used: immunoSEQ multiplex PCR; TCRdb lists only in-frame clones, some missing. Among tens of thousands of clones listed, more than 85% were seen once. Sequences were obtained from peripheral blood. All receptors come from a human donor with active COVID-19. The donor label of this sample is uncertain.

The chain has TRBV5-1 and TRBJ2-1; TRBD2 matches at 11 bases. The germline V gene has CDR1 SGHRS and CDR2 YFSETQ. Losses at the gene ends were 3 bases for V and 6 bases for J; bases not matched to a gene: 5. This CDR3 has 15 residues. The CDR3 reads CASSSTSGSSNEQFF. In DNA, the CDR3 is TGCGCCAGCAGCTCCACTAGCGGGAGTTCCAATGAGCAGTTCTTC.

Concerning this clone itself: The same CDR3 is also encoded by other DNA sequences in this sample. The rearrangement links TRBV5-1 to TRBJ2-7; D might be TRBD1 (6 bases). Trimming removed 2 bases at V and 3 bases at J, with 15 bases between. CDR1 is SGHRS, CDR2 YFSETQ, per germline. The CDR3 extends over 15 amino acids. The CDR3 DNA follows: TGCGCCAGCAGCTTCAGTGGGGGCCCCTACTACGAGCAGTACTTC. It specifies CASSFSGGPYYEQYF.

The sample holds a few counts of this clone. V and J are TRBV29-1 and TRBJ2-7; 7 bases line up with TRBD1. J lost 4 bases, V lost 2 bases, and 8 bases had no gene match. This CDR3 has 14 residues. The germline CDR1 and CDR2 sequences are SQVTM and ANQGSEA. CDR3 residues: CSVETPGQSYEQYF. The CDR3 DNA reads TGCAGCGTTGAAACACCGGGACAGTCATACGAGCAGTACTTC.

This chain joins TRBV6-5 and TRBJ2-7, with D tentatively TRBD2 (6 bases). The CDR3 has 15 amino acids. Germline assignment: CDR1 MNHEY and CDR2 SVGAGI. The V end lost 6 bases, the J end lost 3 bases, and 18 bases lay between the germline ends. The CDR3: CASSPRAARDYEQYF. The CDR3 coding sequence is TGTGCCAGCAGCCCCCGGGCTGCGCGGGACTACGAGCAGTACTTC.

The chain combines TRBV12-3 or TRBV12-4 with TRBJ2-2; D call uncertain. The CDR3 is 13 amino acids. Deletions cut 10 bases from V and 6 bases from J, with 15 bases between. The CDR3 loop is CATTALRPGELFF. The CDR3 region has the DNA TGTGCCACCACAGCTCTACGGCCCGGGGAGCTGTTTTTT.

The chain has TRBV12-5 and TRBJ2-1, with D unresolved. CDR3 length equals 17 residues. The V end lost 1 base, the J end lost 3 bases, and 16 bases lay between the germline ends. From germline, CDR1 is LGHNT and CDR2 FRNRAP. The CDR3 DNA sequence: TGTGCTAGTGGTTTGGATGAGAGGAGAGTTGACTACAATGAGCAGTTCTTC. Translation: CASGLDERRVDYNEQFF.

V gene TRBV4-3 combines with J gene TRBJ2-7, with 8 bases aligning to TRBD2. J was trimmed by 6 bases and V by 0 bases; bases with no gene match: 7. The CDR3 has 15 residues. CDR1 is LGHNA, CDR2 YSLEER, per germline. CDR3 protein: CASSQDTGTRSEQYF. The DNA of the CDR3 is TGCGCCAGCAGCCAAGATACCGGGACTAGAAGCGAGCAGTACTTC.